This T cell receptor beta chain was captured by sequencing in a study of blood T cell repertoires in COVID-19. Using immunoSEQ multiplex PCR, the repertoire was profiled, and TCRdb retains in-frame clones only, with some absent. The sample includes more than 200,000 clones, approximately 90% seen only once; the top ten take roughly 1.7%. The CDR3 has 15 amino acids. Trimming took 11 bases from V and 1 from J; bases not matched to a gene: 4. The germline CDR1 and CDR2 sequences are LNHDA and SQIVND (reference sequence). The chain carries TRBV19 and TRBJ2-6; 11 bases align to TRBD1. The sequence derives from a man aged 70 or older with acute or convalescent COVID-19. The sequenced sample was peripheral blood. CDR3: CAVRDRGSGANVLTF. The CDR3 region has the DNA TGTGCCGTCCGGGACAGGGGGTCTGGGGCCAACGTCCTGACTTTC.